This is a list of T cell receptor beta chains from one sample in a study of response to subunit inactivated influenza vaccine. TCRdb analysed the RT-PCR reads with MiXCR anew, one entry per CDR3 protein. The sample holds 700,000 to 900,000 distinct CDR3 sequences, roughly 20% seen once. The sequences come from PBMCs from blood, collected 4 to 6 days after vaccination. Receptors originate from a man aged 45 to 65 who received an inactivated influenza vaccine. The CDR3 runs from the conserved cysteine through the conserved F or W. A D gene is named only where the DNA matches it firmly. Clone size is given for some rows only: seen once, a few or many times, or a class if the clone is expanded.

.	few	TRBJ2-7	TRBV6-1	TGTGCCAGCAGTCTCCGGGCGGGGCTAGACTACGAGCAGTACTTC	CASSLRAGLDYEQYF
.	.	TRBJ2-7	TRBV7-8	TGTGCCAGCAGCCCCCGGGCAGCCATCCTTTACGAGCAGTACTTC	CASSPRAAILYEQYF
TRBD2	few	TRBJ2-7	TRBV10-3	TGTGCCATCAGTGGTGAGCGGGAGGGCGAGCAGTACTTC	CAISGEREGEQYF
.	.	TRBJ2-2	TRBV25-1	TGTGCCAGCAGTGCGGACCGATTCACCGGGGAGCTGTTTTTT	CASSADRFTGELFF
.	many	TRBJ1-2	TRBV10-1	TGCGCCAGCAGTGAGGGAACAGGATATGGCTACACCTTC	CASSEGTGYGYTF
TRBD2	few	TRBJ2-5	TRBV7-7	TGTGCTAGCAGCTCAACCCAGGGGACTAGCGGAGAGACCCAGTACTTC	CASSSTQGTSGETQYF
TRBD1	few	TRBJ2-7	TRBV5-1	TGCGCCAGCAGCTTTTTTCCGGGACAGGGCTCCTACGAGCAGTACTTC	CASSFFPGQGSYEQYF
TRBD2	.	TRBJ2-5	TRBV9	TGTGCCAGCAGCCGACTAGCGGGGAACATTAGAGAGACCCAGTACTTC	CASSRLAGNIRETQYF
TRBD2	few	TRBJ2-1	TRBV27	TGTGCCAGCAACATACTAGCGAGGGGATACAATGAGCAGTTCTTC	CASNILARGYNEQFF
.	many	TRBJ2-1	TRBV18	TGTGCCAGCTCACCCCCCGCCTTGAGCGGCTCCTACAATGAGCAGTTCTTC	CASSPPALSGSYNEQFF
TRBD2	.	TRBJ2-7	TRBV29-1	TGCAGCGTTGTGGGGGAGTCGGGACGACTAGCGCTCTCCTACGAGCAGTACTTC	CSVVGESGRLALSYEQYF
.	.	TRBJ2-7	TRBV27	TGTGCCAGCAGGACACAGGGAGTTCCTAACGAGCAGTACTTC	CASRTQGVPNEQYF
TRBD2	few	TRBJ2-1	TRBV24-1	TGTGCCACCAGTGATCTGACTAGCGGGAGAGTGGGTGAGCAGTTCTTC	CATSDLTSGRVGEQFF
.	few	TRBJ2-7	TRBV28	TGTGCCAGCACCTCCCCTAGGGGGTCCTCCTACGAGCAGTACTTC	CASTSPRGSSYEQYF
.	.	TRBJ1-2	TRBV7-2	TGTGCCAGCAGAGGGGGGAGCGATGGCTACACCTTC	CASRGGSDGYTF
TRBD1	few	TRBJ1-2	TRBV12-3/TRBV12-4	TGTGCCAGCAGTCGGGACAGGGGGCCTGGCTACACCTTC	CASSRDRGPGYTF
.	.	TRBJ2-3	TRBV6-2/TRBV6-3	TGTGCCAGCAAACCTCCTCTAGCGCGGACAGATACGCAGTATTTT	CASKPPLARTDTQYF
TRBD2	.	TRBJ2-3	TRBV6-1	TGTGCCAGCAGGCAACACGGGGGGGGCGGCACAGATACGCAGTATTTT	CASRQHGGGGTDTQYF